A single T cell receptor (beta chain) is shown here with its context. Antigen: not known. Repertoires were generated with immunoSEQ multiplex PCR, while TCRdb's copy carries only in-frame clones and drops some. The profile shows fewer than 85,000 clones, about 74% of them singletons. This sample is part of a study of vaccination effects on CD4 cells after COVID-19. Study as a whole: The post-vaccine samples were taken, at the median, 72 days after the second dose.

Once cultured for 10 days, the cells underwent separation to obtain CD4+ T cells. Every participant took two doses of the BNT162b2 or mRNA-1273 vaccine. The sample consisted of CD4+ T cells from PBMCs cultured without peptide, taken after COVID-19 vaccination. The TCR comes from a human donor who received a COVID-19 vaccine.

CDR3 sequence (DNA): TGTGCCTGGAGTTGGCAGGTCGGGGAAGCTTTCTTT. Its protein is CAWSWQVGEAFF. The chain recombines TRBV30 with TRBJ1-1; D gene uncertain. Looked up from germline, CDR1 is GTSNPN and CDR2 is SVGIG (reference sequence). The CDR3 totals 12 residues. The ends were cut back, 2 bases at V and 8 bases at J, with 12 bases in the middle.